A single sample gave rise to the 23 T cell receptor beta chains below, sequenced in a study of response to subunit inactivated influenza vaccine. TCRdb re-called the RT-PCR reads through MiXCR, storing one row per CDR3 protein. The table includes a few hundred thousand distinct CDR3 sequences, 7.2% detected once. The sample was PBMCs from blood, taken less than 25 months after vaccination. The receptor source for this set is a man in his fifties or sixties who received an inactivated influenza vaccine.

This clonotype has more than one count but fewer than ten. This rearrangement joins TRBV12-3 or TRBV12-4 to TRBJ2-5; D uncertain. The CDR3 has 14 amino acids. The V and J ends lost 2 bases and 5 bases respectively, with 12 bases between them. CDR3: CASSLTPSQETQYF. CDR3 bases: TGTGCCAGCAGTTTAACCCCCTCCCAGGAGACCCAGTACTTC.

The J gene is TRBJ2-1, the V gene TRBV20-1; no clear D. The CDR3 has 18 amino acids. Trimming left V 0 bases short and J 1 base short, with 19 bases between. Germline V gene lookup returns CDR1 DFQATT and CDR2 SNEGSKA (reference sequence). The CDR3 DNA follows: TGCAGTGCTAGAGATGCGGTCCGGGTGGTCAATTCCTACAATGAGCAGTTCTTC. As protein: CSARDAVRVVNSYNEQFF.

This clonotype has just a few counts. The rearrangement links TRBV2 to TRBJ1-2; TRBD1 matches 7 bases. V shed 5 bases, J shed 0 bases, and the junction held 6 bases outside the gene matches. Germline assignment: CDR1 SNHLY and CDR2 FYNNEI. The CDR3 totals 15 residues. CDR3 loop: CASSTMGQTNYGYTF. For the CDR3, the DNA is TGTGCCAGCAGTACTATGGGACAGACTAACTATGGCTACACCTTC.

The sample holds a few counts of this clonotype. V gene TRBV4-2 combines with J gene TRBJ2-7, with 7 nucleotides matching TRBD1. Trimming at V came to 1 base and at J to 6 bases, leaving 6 bases not matched to a gene. This CDR3 is built from 14 residues. The V gene's germline CDR1 is LGHNA and CDR2 YNFKEQ. The DNA of the CDR3 is TGTGCCAGCAGCCAAGGACAGGGAGCCTCCGAGCAGTACTTC. It translates to CASSQGQGASEQYF.

The chain carries TRBV15 and TRBJ2-1; D possibly corresponds to TRBD2 (5 bases). This CDR3 has 17 residues. The germline V gene encodes CDR1 LNHNV and CDR2 YYDKDF (reference sequence). V lost 1 base and J lost 0, with 13 bases in between. CDR3 residues: CATSRVLARSSYNEQFF. For the CDR3, the DNA is TGTGCCACCAGCAGAGTCCTAGCCCGGAGCTCCTACAATGAGCAGTTCTTC.

The V call is TRBV30, the J call TRBJ2-3; D gene unclear. CDR3 size: 12 residues. V dropped 3 bases and J dropped 2 bases, with 6 bases sitting between them. The germline gives CDR1 GTSNPN, CDR2 SVGIG (reference sequence). The CDR3 region is CAWSSFTDTQYF. In nucleotides, the CDR3 is TGTGCCTGGAGCAGTTTCACAGATACGCAGTATTTT.

This clonotype was observed many times. Relative to the germline gene, one junction end is altered; a read error may explain this. This chain uses TRBV5-1 with TRBJ1-1, with D hard to call. The CDR3 has 14 residues. The germline CDR1 and CDR2 sequences are SGHRS and YFSETQ. The CDR3 is CASSLVQMNTEAFF. The CDR3 DNA sequence: TGTGCCAGCAGTTTAGTTCAGATGAACACTGAAGCTTTCTTT.

This clonotype was found many times. The CDR3 bases are TGTGCCAGCAGCCCTCGGGGCTACAATGAGCAGTTCTTC. It codes for CASSPRGYNEQFF. J is TRBJ2-1 and V is TRBV19; tentatively, D is TRBD2 (5 bases). From germline, CDR1 is LNHDA and CDR2 SQIVND (reference sequence). The CDR3 contains 13 residues. Trimming pared 9 bases from V and 3 bases from J, leaving 12 bases between. Full variable domain (remainder filled in from reference TRBV19 and TRBJ2-1): DGGITQSPKYLFRKEGQNVTLSCEQNLNHDAMYWYRQDPGQGLRLIYYSQIVNDFQKGDIAEGYSVSREKKESFPLTVTSAQKNPTAFYLCASSPRGYNEQFFGPGTRLTVL.

The chain links TRBV29-1 to TRBJ2-5; weak D call: TRBD2 (6 bases). Between the trimmed V and J ends, which lost 1 base and 2 bases, there was a span of 14 bases. Germline lookup yields CDR1 SQVTM and CDR2 ANQGSEA. The CDR3 consists of 15 residues. CDR3 DNA sequence: TGCAGCGTTGAAGGGGAGGCGGGCACGCAAGAGACCCAGTACTTC. This gives the protein CSVEGEAGTQETQYF.

This clonotype was counted only a few times. The chain is built from TRBV7-9 and TRBJ2-7; D possibly corresponds to TRBD2 (5 bases). The CDR3 consists of 13 residues. CDR1 SEHNR and CDR2 FQNEAQ come from the germline V gene (reference sequence). Trimming took 5 bases from V and 5 from J, leaving 13 bases between them. The CDR3 loop reads CASSMGSGHEQYF. CDR3 DNA sequence: TGTGCCAGCAGCATGGGCAGCGGCCACGAGCAGTACTTC.

This clonotype showed up just a few times. The chain is built from TRBV5-1 and TRBJ2-3, with TRBD2 matching 10 bases. CDR1 is SGHRS and CDR2 is YFSETQ in the germline V gene. The CDR3 is 15 amino acids. Trimming removed 4 bases from V and 4 bases from J; junction bases left unmatched: 6. CDR3 coding DNA: TGCGCCAGCAGCCGCCCTAGCGGGAGCGCAGATACGCAGTATTTT. This translates into CASSRPSGSADTQYF.

This clonotype was observed at least ten times. One junction end disagrees with the germline gene, perhaps due to a read error. This chain joins TRBV20-1 and TRBJ1-4; TRBD1 matches 9 bases. The CDR3 has 11 amino acids. Germline CDR1 reads DFQATT; CDR2 reads SNEGSKA (reference sequence). The CDR3 DNA reads as TGCAGTGCCCATAGCCTCGGGACAGGGACTTTT. Translating it yields CSAHSLGTGTF.

The gene calls are TRBV6-1 and TRBJ1-4, with D maybe TRBD1 (5 bases). Trimming left V 6 bases short and J 4 bases short, with 12 bases between. Germline lookup yields CDR1 MNHNS and CDR2 SASEGT. This CDR3 is 14 amino acids long. CDR3 sequence reads: CASSPTGGNEKLFF. For the CDR3, the DNA is TGTGCCAGCAGCCCGACTGGGGGTAATGAAAAACTGTTTTTT.

The gene calls are TRBV24-1 and TRBJ2-3; TRBD2 aligns across 9 bases. The CDR3 is made up of 18 amino acids. Germline trimming cut 0 bases from V and 1 base from J; bases unmatched to any gene: 7. Per the germline V gene, CDR1 is KGHDR and CDR2 is SFDVKD. CDR3 protein: CATSDLADSGGRTDTQYF. The CDR3 bases are TGTGCCACCAGTGATTTGGCCGATAGCGGGGGCCGCACAGATACGCAGTATTTT.

This clonotype was observed many times. V gene TRBV7-3 combines with J gene TRBJ2-7; TRBD2 might be the D (6 bases). With 1 base removed from V and 0 bases from J, the gap between germline ends came to 10 bases. Germline V gene sequence: CDR1 SGHTA, CDR2 FQGTGA. This CDR3 is 15 amino acids long. The CDR3 nucleotides read TGTGCCAGCAGCTTAATGGCGGGAAGCTCCTACGAGCAGTACTTC. Protein: CASSLMAGSSYEQYF.

This clonotype has a handful of counts. The chain uses TRBV11-2 and TRBJ2-7, with D tentatively TRBD2 (5 bases). The CDR3 totals 15 residues. Trimming cost V 5 bases and J 3 bases, with 17 bases left between them. Germline CDR1 is SGHAT and CDR2 is FQNNGV. The CDR3 sequence: CASSTDAPGFYEQYF. CDR3 nucleotides: TGTGCCAGCAGCACTGACGCGCCGGGGTTCTACGAGCAGTACTTC.

This clonotype was counted many times. This chain joins TRBV4-2 and TRBJ2-7; the D gene could be TRBD1 or TRBD2 (5 bases each). V lost 0 bases, J lost 2 bases, and 23 bases lay in between. Germline values: CDR1 LGHNA, CDR2 YNFKEQ. This CDR3 is built from 19 residues. CDR3 nucleotide sequence: TGTGCCAGCAGCCAAGAGCGAGGGCGTGGGGCAGGGTCAGCCTACGAGCAGTACTTC. The encoded protein is CASSQERGRGAGSAYEQYF.

This clonotype was picked up many times. The chain is built from TRBV4-2 and TRBJ1-5; D remains unclear. Trimming pared 0 bases from V and 3 bases from J, leaving 9 bases between. Germline V gene lookup returns CDR1 LGHNA and CDR2 YNFKEQ. This CDR3 has 15 amino acids. CDR3 coding DNA: TGTGCCAGCAGCCAAGATGGGCAGCCCAATCAGCCCCAGCATTTT. Translation gives CASSQDGQPNQPQHF.

This clonotype was counted only a few times. This sequence joins TRBV18 and TRBJ2-5; 9 nucleotides match TRBD2. Germline assignment: CDR1 KGHSH and CDR2 LQKENI. The CDR3 totals 16 residues. V shed 2 bases and J 4 bases; nucleotides not matched to a gene: 8. This CDR3 reads CASSPRRTSVGETQYF. CDR3 nucleotides: TGTGCCAGCTCACCAAGGAGGACTAGCGTGGGAGAGACCCAGTACTTC.

The sample holds a few counts of this clonotype. The J gene is TRBJ2-3, the V gene TRBV5-6; D unresolved. V was trimmed by 4 bases and J by 0 bases, leaving 18 bases between them. Germline V gene lookup returns CDR1 SGHDT and CDR2 YYEEEE. The CDR3 has 17 amino acids. The CDR3 bases are TGTGCCAGCAGCCGGGCTTATCAAGGATCTAGCACAGATACGCAGTATTTT. Translation: CASSRAYQGSSTDTQYF.

The chain has TRBV7-3 and TRBJ2-1; possibly TRBD2 for D (6 bases). Germline CDR1 and CDR2: SGHTA and FQGTGA. V was shortened by 1 base and J by 6 bases, with 13 bases between the two germline ends. CDR3 length: 15 amino acids. The CDR3 region has the DNA TGTGCCAGCAGCTTAAACGGGAGACCCCTCAATGAGCAGTTCTTC. Protein product: CASSLNGRPLNEQFF.

This clonotype was observed a few times. V is TRBV11-3 and J is TRBJ2-3, with D possibly matching TRBD1 (8 bases). Deletions cut 1 base from V and 3 bases from J, with 14 bases between. Germline lookup yields CDR1 SGHNT and CDR2 YENEEA. CDR3 size: 16 residues. CDR3 DNA sequence: TGTGCCAGCAGCTTAGGGACAGGGCGGGGGACAGATACGCAGTATTTT. This encodes CASSLGTGRGTDTQYF. The variable domain in full, with the rest retrieved from reference TRBV11-3 and TRBJ2-3, is EAGVVQSPRYKIIEKKQPVAFWCNPISGHNTLYWYLQNLGQGPELLIRYENEEAVDDSQLPKDRFSAERLKGVDSTLKIQPAELGDSAVYLCASSLGTGRGTDTQYFGPGTRLTVL.

Only one count was recorded for this clonotype. The chain joins TRBV28 to TRBJ2-5; D possibly matches TRBD1 or TRBD2 (5 bases each). In germline, CDR1 is MDHEN, CDR2 SYDVKM. CDR3 length: 15 residues. V lost 5 bases to trimming and J lost 7 bases, with 20 bases between them. The CDR3 sequence: CASSIPGPGRGTQYF. Here the CDR3 DNA reads TGTGCCAGCAGTATTCCGGGACCGGGAAGGGGGACCCAGTACTTC.